Below, 22 T cell receptor beta chains from the same sample are listed, as sequenced in a study of regulatory and conventional T cells in RAG deficiency. Some clones are missing from TCRdb's copy, which holds only in-frame ones; the method was immunoSEQ multiplex PCR. The data hold 5,000 to 6,500 clones, with less than 95% observed a single time. Specimen: CD8+ T cells sorted from blood. All receptors derive from a human donor with RAG deficiency presenting as severe combined immunodeficiency.

J is TRBJ2-7 and V is TRBV7-9; no firm D call. Germline-derived CDR1 and CDR2 are SEHNR and FQNEAQ (reference sequence). Trimming left V 1 base short and J 3 bases short, with 4 bases between. This CDR3 has 12 residues. The CDR3 spells CASSLGVYEQYF. The CDR3 region has the DNA TGTGCCAGCAGCTTAGGGGTCTACGAGCAGTACTTC.

V usage is TRBV27 and J usage is TRBJ2-7; D is possibly TRBD1 (6 bases). V was pared by 6 bases and J by 0 bases, with 9 bases between. The CDR3 is made up of 13 amino acids. Germline V gene sequence: CDR1 MNHEY, CDR2 SMNVEV (reference sequence). CDR3 DNA: TGTGCCAGCAGCCTGGACAGCTCCTACGAGCAGTACTTC. This translates into CASSLDSSYEQYF.

The gene calls are TRBV12-5 and TRBJ2-3, with D tentatively TRBD1 (5 bases). The CDR3 runs to 14 residues. The V gene's germline CDR1 is LGHNT and CDR2 FRNRAP. V lost 0 bases to trimming and J lost 5 bases, with 9 bases between them. CDR3 in DNA: TGTGCTAGTGGTTTGGTAAGGGGCGGAGATACGCAGTATTTT. Protein sequence: CASGLVRGGDTQYF.

This rearrangement joins TRBV27 to TRBJ2-7; TRBD1 aligns across 8 bases. After removal of 4 bases from V and 6 bases from J, the junction contained 5 bases not matched to a gene. CDR3 length: 13 amino acids. Germline lookup yields CDR1 MNHEY and CDR2 SMNVEV (reference sequence). The CDR3, as DNA: TGTGCCAGCAGTTCGACAGGGGAGGTCGAGCAGTACTTC. As protein: CASSSTGEVEQYF.

This rearrangement joins TRBV27 to TRBJ2-3; perhaps D is TRBD1 or TRBD2 (5 bases each). The CDR3 covers 15 residues. CDR1 and CDR2 from the germline V gene are MNHEY and SMNVEV (reference sequence). Deletions cut 6 bases from V and 4 bases from J, with 17 bases between. CDR3 in amino acids: CASRWQGAPADTQYF. The CDR3 DNA is TGTGCCAGCAGGTGGCAGGGAGCCCCCGCAGATACGCAGTATTTT.

The chain uses TRBV27 and TRBJ2-7, with D perhaps TRBD2 (6 bases). Germline CDR1 reads MNHEY; CDR2 reads SMNVEV (reference sequence). The CDR3 runs to 16 residues. Trimming left V 2 bases short and J 2 bases short, with 16 bases between. CDR3 coding DNA: TGTGCCAGCAGTTTACGGGGGATCTTAGGGGCCTACGAGCAGTACTTC. This encodes CASSLRGILGAYEQYF.

This clone was counted once. The V gene is TRBV4-3, the J gene TRBJ2-7; D tentatively fits TRBD1 or TRBD2 (5 bases each). The CDR3 has 15 residues. The V end lost 1 base, the J end lost 0 bases, and 10 bases lay between the germline ends. Germline V gives CDR1 LGHNA, CDR2 YSLEER. Written as DNA, the CDR3 is TGCGCCAGCAGCCAAGTTGGGGGTCCCTCCTACGAGCAGTACTTC. Protein product: CASSQVGGPSYEQYF.

The rearrangement uses TRBV9 and TRBJ2-7, with a weak D call TRBD1 (5 bases). Germline assignment: CDR1 SGDLS and CDR2 YYNGEE. Trimming pared 2 bases from V and 4 bases from J, leaving 16 bases between. The CDR3 is made up of 15 amino acids. For the CDR3, the DNA is TGTGCCAGCAGCGTCGGATGGGCAGGACAATACGAGCAGTACTTC. This gives the protein CASSVGWAGQYEQYF.

The chain employs TRBV7-2 and TRBJ2-4; TRBD1 matches at 7 bases. The CDR3 totals 19 residues. V shed 1 base and J 1 base; nucleotides not matched to a gene: 13. CDR1 SGHTA and CDR2 FQGNSA come from the germline V gene. The CDR3 region is CASSLVSGSGGWAKNIQYF. The CDR3 coding sequence is TGTGCCAGCAGCTTAGTGTCAGGTTCAGGGGGATGGGCCAAAAACATTCAGTACTTC.

This chain connects TRBV7-9 to TRBJ2-5; D call uncertain. Trimming took off 1 base at V and 0 bases at J, with 6 bases between the two ends. CDR3 length: 14 amino acids. From germline, CDR1 is SEHNR and CDR2 FQNEAQ (reference sequence). Written as DNA, the CDR3 is TGTGCCAGCAGCTTAGGACAATACCAAGAGACCCAGTACTTC. Encoded protein: CASSLGQYQETQYF.

This chain uses TRBV28 with TRBJ1-5; 8 nucleotides agree with TRBD1. The CDR3 loop spans 15 amino acids. Germline assignment: CDR1 MDHEN and CDR2 SYDVKM. With 2 bases clipped from V and 7 bases from J, the junction kept 7 bases outside the gene matches. CDR3 nucleotides: TGTGCCAGCAGTTTAGGCCCAGGGGGCGGGCAGCCCCAGCATTTT. Amino acids: CASSLGPGGGQPQHF.

The chain links TRBV9 to TRBJ2-3; no definite D call. Deletions cut 0 bases from V and 2 bases from J, with 1 base between. Germline V gene lookup returns CDR1 SGDLS and CDR2 YYNGEE. This CDR3 has 12 amino acids. CDR3 amino acids: CASSVDTDTQYF. The DNA for the CDR3 is TGTGCCAGCAGCGTAGACACAGATACGCAGTATTTT.

The chain couples TRBV12-5 to TRBJ2-5, with 11 bases aligning to TRBD2. V dropped 6 bases and J dropped 5; count of bases not matched to a gene: 14. The V gene's germline CDR1 is LGHNT and CDR2 FRNRAP. The CDR3 spans 17 residues. DNA of the CDR3: TGTGCTAGTGGGATCGTACTAGCGGGAGTACGAAGGGAGACCCAGTACTTC. As protein: CASGIVLAGVRRETQYF.

The chain is built from TRBV9 and TRBJ2-7; TRBD1 agrees at 8 bases. Losses at the gene ends were 0 bases for V and 0 bases for J; bases not matched to a gene: 2. Germline lookup yields CDR1 SGDLS and CDR2 YYNGEE. This CDR3 has 15 residues. CDR3 in amino acids: CASSVGGQGSYEQYF. CDR3 nucleotide sequence: TGTGCCAGCAGCGTAGGTGGACAGGGCTCCTACGAGCAGTACTTC. Supplemented by reference TRBV9 and TRBJ2-7, the full variable domain reads DSGVTQTPKHLITATGQRVTLRCSPRSGDLSVYWYQQSLDQGLQFLIQYYNGEERAKGNILERFSAQQFPDLHSELNLSSLELGDSALYFCASSVGGQGSYEQYFGPGTRLTVT.

The chain recombines TRBV4-1 with TRBJ2-1; D may correspond to TRBD1 or TRBD2 (6 bases each). Germline V CDR1 and CDR2: MGHRA, YSYEKL. V gave up 4 bases and J gave up 3 bases, with 22 bases separating them. This CDR3 has 18 residues. CDR3 sequence: CASSLITSGEANYNEQFF. In nucleotides, the CDR3 is TGCGCCAGCAGCCTAATAACGTCAGGGGAGGCAAACTACAATGAGCAGTTCTTC.

This chain uses TRBV7-8 with TRBJ2-5; 7 bases are a match to TRBD2. CDR1 and CDR2 from the germline V gene are SGHVS and FQNEAQ. The V gene end was trimmed by 3 bases and the J gene end by 5 bases; junction bases not matched to a gene: 3. This CDR3 contains 13 residues. The CDR3 region is CASSFLGGETQYF. Written as DNA, the CDR3 is TGTGCCAGCAGCTTTCTGGGAGGGGAGACCCAGTACTTC.

The chain combines TRBV28 with TRBJ1-3; the D is unclear. Germline V lookup: CDR1 MDHEN, CDR2 SYDVKM. V lost 2 bases, J lost 4 bases, and 9 bases lay in between. There are 14 residues in the CDR3. CDR3 in amino acids: CASSLGYPGNTIYF. The CDR3 bases are TGTGCCAGCAGTTTAGGATACCCAGGAAACACCATATATTTT.

In nucleotides, the CDR3 is TGTGCCAGCAGACTCCCGGGACAGGGACGGAATGAGCAGTTCTTC. Its protein is CASRLPGQGRNEQFF. This sequence joins TRBV5-4 and TRBJ2-1; 9 nucleotides agree with TRBD1. Trimming removed 5 bases from V and 7 bases from J; junction bases left unmatched: 10. Germline-derived CDR1 and CDR2 are SGHNT and YYREEE (reference sequence). The CDR3 spans 15 residues.

This sequence joins TRBV13 and TRBJ2-2; 7 bases align to TRBD1. Per germline, CDR1 PRHDT and CDR2 FYEKMQ (reference sequence). Germline trimming cut 5 bases from V and 6 bases from J; bases unmatched to any gene: 3. The CDR3 contains 13 residues. The CDR3 region is CASSVTGAGELFF. CDR3 in DNA: TGTGCCAGCAGCGTAACAGGGGCCGGGGAGCTGTTTTTT.

The chain is built from TRBV5-6 and TRBJ2-7; D is undetermined. The CDR3 has 12 amino acids. V lost 3 bases and J lost 0, with 4 bases in between. Germline V gene lookup returns CDR1 SGHDT and CDR2 YYEEEE. CDR3 in amino acids: CASSWDSYEQYF. Here the CDR3 DNA reads TGTGCCAGCAGCTGGGACTCCTACGAGCAGTACTTC.

This clone was detected once. The chain carries TRBV30 and TRBJ2-4; perhaps TRBD1 as D (5 bases). CDR3 length: 14 residues. Deletions cut 8 bases from V and 6 bases from J, with 20 bases between. Germline loops: CDR1 GTSNPN, CDR2 SVGIG (reference sequence). The CDR3 DNA reads TGTGCCGGATCGGGCAGGGTCGACAGAAACATTCAGTACTTC. Amino acid sequence: CAGSGRVDRNIQYF.

V gene TRBV13 combines with J gene TRBJ2-2; D might be TRBD1 or TRBD2, each matching 5 bases. Trimming left V 3 bases short and J 6 bases short, with 5 bases between. The CDR3 has 12 amino acids. CDR1 and CDR2 from the germline V gene are PRHDT and FYEKMQ (reference sequence). DNA for the CDR3: TGTGCCAGCAGCTTGGGGGCCGGGGAGCTGTTTTTT. It yields the protein CASSLGAGELFF.